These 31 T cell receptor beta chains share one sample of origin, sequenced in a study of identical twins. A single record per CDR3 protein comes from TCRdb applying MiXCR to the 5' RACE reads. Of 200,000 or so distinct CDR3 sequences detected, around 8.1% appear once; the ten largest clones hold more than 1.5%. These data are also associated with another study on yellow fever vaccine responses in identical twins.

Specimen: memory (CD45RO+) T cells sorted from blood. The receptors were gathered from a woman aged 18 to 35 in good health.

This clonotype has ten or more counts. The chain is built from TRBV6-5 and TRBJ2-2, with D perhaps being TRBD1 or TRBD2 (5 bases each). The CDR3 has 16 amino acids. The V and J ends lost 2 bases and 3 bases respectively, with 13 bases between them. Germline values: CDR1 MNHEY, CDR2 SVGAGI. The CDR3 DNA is TGTGCCAGCAGTTACCTACCGGGACCTCACACCGGGGAGCTGTTTTTT. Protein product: CASSYLPGPHTGELFF.

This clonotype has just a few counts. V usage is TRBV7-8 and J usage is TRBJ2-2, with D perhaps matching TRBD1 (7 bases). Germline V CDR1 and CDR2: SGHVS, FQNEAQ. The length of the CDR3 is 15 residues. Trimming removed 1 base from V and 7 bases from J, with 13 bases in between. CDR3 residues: CASSLEGQGGGELFF. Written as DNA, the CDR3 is TGTGCCAGCAGCTTAGAGGGCCAGGGGGGCGGGGAGCTGTTTTTT. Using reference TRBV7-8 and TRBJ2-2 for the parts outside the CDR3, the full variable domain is GAGVSQSPRYKVAKRGQDVALRCDPISGHVSLFWYQQALGQGPEFLTYFQNEAQLDKSGLPSDRFFAERPEGSVSTLKIQRTQQEDSAVYLCASSLEGQGGGELFFGEGSRLTVL.

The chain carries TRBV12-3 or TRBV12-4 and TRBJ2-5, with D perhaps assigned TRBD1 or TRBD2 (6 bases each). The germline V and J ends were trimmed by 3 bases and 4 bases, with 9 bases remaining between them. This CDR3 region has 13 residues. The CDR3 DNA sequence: TGTGCCAGCAGTTTGACGGGGGCAGAGACCCAGTACTTC. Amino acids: CASSLTGAETQYF.

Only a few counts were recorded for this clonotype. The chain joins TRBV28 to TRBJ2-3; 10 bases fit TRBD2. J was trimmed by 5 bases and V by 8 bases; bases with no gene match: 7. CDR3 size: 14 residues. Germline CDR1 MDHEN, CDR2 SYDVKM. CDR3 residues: CASEDSGRIDTQYF. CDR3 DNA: TGTGCCAGCGAAGATAGCGGGAGGATAGATACGCAGTATTTT.

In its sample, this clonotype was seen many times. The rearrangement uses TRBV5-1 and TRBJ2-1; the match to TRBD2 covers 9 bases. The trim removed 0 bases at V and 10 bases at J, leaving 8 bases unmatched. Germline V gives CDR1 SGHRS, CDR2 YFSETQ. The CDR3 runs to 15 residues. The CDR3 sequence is CASSLESRAGGEQFF. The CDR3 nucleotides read TGCGCCAGCAGCTTGGAGAGTCGGGCGGGAGGGGAGCAGTTCTTC.

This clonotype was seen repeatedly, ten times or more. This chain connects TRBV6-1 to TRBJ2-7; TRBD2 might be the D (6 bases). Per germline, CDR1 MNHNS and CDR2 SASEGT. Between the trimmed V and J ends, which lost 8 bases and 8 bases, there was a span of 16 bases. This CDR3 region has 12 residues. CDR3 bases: TGTGCCAGCGGCGGGACGTTAATGAAGCAGTACTTC. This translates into CASGGTLMKQYF.

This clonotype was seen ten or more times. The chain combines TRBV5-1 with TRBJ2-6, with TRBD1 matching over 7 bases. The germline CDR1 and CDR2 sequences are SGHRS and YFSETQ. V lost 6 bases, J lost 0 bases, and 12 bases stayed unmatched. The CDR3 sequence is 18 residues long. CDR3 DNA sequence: TGCGCCAGCACTTTTCGACCGACAGGGAGCTCTGGGGCCAACGTCCTGACTTTC. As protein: CASTFRPTGSSGANVLTF. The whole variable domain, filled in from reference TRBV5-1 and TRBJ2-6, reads KAGVTQTPRYLIKTRGQQVTLSCSPISGHRSVSWYQQTPGQGLQFLFEYFSETQRNKGNFPGRFSGRQFSNSRSEMNVSTLELGDSALYLCASTFRPTGSSGANVLTFGAGSRLTVL.

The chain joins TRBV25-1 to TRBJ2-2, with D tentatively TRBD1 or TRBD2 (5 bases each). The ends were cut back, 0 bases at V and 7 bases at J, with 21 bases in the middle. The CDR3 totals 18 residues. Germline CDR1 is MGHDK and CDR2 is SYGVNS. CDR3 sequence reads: CASSEYVRTGAGLGELFF. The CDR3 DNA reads TGTGCCAGCAGTGAATACGTGCGGACCGGGGCGGGCCTCGGGGAGCTGTTTTTT.

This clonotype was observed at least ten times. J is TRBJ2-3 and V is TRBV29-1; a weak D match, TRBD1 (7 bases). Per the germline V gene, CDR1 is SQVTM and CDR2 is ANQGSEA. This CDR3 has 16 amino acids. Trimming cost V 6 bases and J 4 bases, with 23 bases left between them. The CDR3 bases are TGCAGCGTCGCGAGAGGGACCCAGGGGGGAGCAGATACGCAGTATTTT. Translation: CSVARGTQGGADTQYF.

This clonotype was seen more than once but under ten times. CDR3 sequence: CSVEVLRNEQFF. DNA for the CDR3: TGCAGCGTTGAAGTGTTAAGGAATGAGCAGTTCTTC. The genes are TRBV29-1 and TRBJ2-1; D uncertain. V was shortened by 1 base and J by 7 bases, with 8 bases between the two germline ends. The CDR3 length is 12 residues. Germline lookup yields CDR1 SQVTM and CDR2 ANQGSEA.

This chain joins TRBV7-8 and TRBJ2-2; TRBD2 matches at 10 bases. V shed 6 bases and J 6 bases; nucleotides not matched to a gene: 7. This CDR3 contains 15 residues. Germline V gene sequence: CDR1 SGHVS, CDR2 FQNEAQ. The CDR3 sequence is CASRAAGGFAGELFF. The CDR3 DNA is TGTGCCAGCAGGGCAGCGGGGGGGTTCGCCGGGGAGCTGTTTTTT.

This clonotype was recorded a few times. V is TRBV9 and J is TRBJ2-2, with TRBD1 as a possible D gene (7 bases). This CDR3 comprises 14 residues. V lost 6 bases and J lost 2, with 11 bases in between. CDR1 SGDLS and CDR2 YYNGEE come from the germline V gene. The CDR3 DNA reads TGTGCCAGCAATCAGGGGGGAAACACCGGGGAGCTGTTTTTT. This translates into CASNQGGNTGELFF.

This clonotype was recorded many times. This chain's CDR3 is CSAREQGGGYTF. The CDR3 nucleotides are TGCAGTGCTAGAGAACAGGGGGGTGGCTACACCTTC. The chain combines TRBV20-1 with TRBJ1-2; 8 bases map to TRBD1. The CDR3 spans 12 residues. Germline values: CDR1 DFQATT, CDR2 SNEGSKA (reference sequence). V was pared by 0 bases and J by 7 bases, with 1 base of the junction left unmatched.

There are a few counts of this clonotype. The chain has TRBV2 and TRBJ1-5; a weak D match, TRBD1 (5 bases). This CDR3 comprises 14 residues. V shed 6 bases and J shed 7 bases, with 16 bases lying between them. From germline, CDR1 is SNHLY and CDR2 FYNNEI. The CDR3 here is CASRRGGDQQPQHF. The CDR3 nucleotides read TGTGCCAGCAGGAGGGGAGGGGATCAGCAGCCCCAGCATTTT.

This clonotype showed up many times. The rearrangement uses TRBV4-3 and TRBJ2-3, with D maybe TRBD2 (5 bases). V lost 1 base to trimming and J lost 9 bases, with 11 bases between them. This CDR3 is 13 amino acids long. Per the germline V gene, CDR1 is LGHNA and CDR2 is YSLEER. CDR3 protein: CASSQVPRGTQYF. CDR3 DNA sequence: TGCGCCAGCAGCCAAGTTCCCCGCGGGACGCAGTATTTT.

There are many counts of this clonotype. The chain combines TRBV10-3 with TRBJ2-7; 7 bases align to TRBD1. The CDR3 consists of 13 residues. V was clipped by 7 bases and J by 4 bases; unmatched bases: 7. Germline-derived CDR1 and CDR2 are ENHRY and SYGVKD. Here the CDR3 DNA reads TGTGCCATCAACAATGACAGGGAATACGAGCAGTACTTC. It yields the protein CAINNDREYEQYF.

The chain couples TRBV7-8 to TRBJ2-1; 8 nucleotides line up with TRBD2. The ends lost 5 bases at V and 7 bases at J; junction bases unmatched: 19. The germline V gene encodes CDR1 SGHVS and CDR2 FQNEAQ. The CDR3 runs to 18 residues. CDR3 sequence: CASSPRGGSSGPKNEQFF. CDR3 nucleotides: TGTGCCAGCAGCCCCCGTGGTGGGTCTAGCGGGCCGAAAAATGAGCAGTTCTTC.

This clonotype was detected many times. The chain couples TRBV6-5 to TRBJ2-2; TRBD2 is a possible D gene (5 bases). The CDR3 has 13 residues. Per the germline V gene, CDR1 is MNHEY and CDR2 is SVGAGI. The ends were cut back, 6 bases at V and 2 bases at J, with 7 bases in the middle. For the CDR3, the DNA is TGTGCCAGCAGGGAGGTTAACACCGGGGAGCTGTTTTTT. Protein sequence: CASREVNTGELFF.

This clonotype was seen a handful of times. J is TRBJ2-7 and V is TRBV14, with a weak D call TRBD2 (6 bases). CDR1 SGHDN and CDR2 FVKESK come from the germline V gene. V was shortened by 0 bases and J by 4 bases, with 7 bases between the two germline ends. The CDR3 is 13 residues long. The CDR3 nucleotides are TGTGCCAGCAGCCAAGAGCGGGGATACGAGCAGTACTTC. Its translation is CASSQERGYEQYF.

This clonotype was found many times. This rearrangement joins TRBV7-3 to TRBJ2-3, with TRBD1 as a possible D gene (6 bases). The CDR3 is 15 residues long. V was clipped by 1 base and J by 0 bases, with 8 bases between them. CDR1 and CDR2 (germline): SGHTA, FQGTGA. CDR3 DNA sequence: TGTGCCAGCAGCTTAATGCAGGGGAGCACAGATACGCAGTATTTT. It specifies CASSLMQGSTDTQYF.

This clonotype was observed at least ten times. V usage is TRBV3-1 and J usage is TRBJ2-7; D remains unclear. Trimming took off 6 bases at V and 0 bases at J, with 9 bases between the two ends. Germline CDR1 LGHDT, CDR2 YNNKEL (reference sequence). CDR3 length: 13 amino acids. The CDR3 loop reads CASSPPNSYEQYF. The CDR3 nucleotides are TGTGCCAGCAGTCCTCCCAACTCCTACGAGCAGTACTTC.

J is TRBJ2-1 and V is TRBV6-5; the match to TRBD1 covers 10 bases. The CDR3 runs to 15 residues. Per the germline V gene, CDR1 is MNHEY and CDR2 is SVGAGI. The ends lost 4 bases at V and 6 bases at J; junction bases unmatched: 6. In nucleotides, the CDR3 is TGTGCCAGCAGTTTCGGGACAGGGGATACCAATGAGCAGTTCTTC. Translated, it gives CASSFGTGDTNEQFF.

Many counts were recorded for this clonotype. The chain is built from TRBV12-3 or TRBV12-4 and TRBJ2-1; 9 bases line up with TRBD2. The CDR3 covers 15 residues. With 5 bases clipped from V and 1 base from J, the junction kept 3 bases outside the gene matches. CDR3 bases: TGTGCCAGCAGTGGGGGACTAGCATCCTACAATGAGCAGTTCTTC. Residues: CASSGGLASYNEQFF.

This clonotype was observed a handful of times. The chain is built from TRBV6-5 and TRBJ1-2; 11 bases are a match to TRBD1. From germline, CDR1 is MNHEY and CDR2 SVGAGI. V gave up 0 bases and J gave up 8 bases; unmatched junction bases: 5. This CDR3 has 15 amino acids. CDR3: CASSYSPGQGDGYTF. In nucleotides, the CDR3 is TGTGCCAGCAGTTACTCACCGGGACAGGGGGACGGCTACACCTTC.

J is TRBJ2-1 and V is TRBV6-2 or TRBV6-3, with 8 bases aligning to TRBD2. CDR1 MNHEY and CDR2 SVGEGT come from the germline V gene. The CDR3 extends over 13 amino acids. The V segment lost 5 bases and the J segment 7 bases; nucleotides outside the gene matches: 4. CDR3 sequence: CASSKASGNEQFF. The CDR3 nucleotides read TGTGCCAGCAGTAAAGCTAGCGGGAATGAGCAGTTCTTC.

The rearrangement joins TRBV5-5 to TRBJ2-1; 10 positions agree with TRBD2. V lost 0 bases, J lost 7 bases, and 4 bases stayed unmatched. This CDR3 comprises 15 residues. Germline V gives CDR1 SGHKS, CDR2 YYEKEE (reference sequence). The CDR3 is CASSLAAGGQNEQFF. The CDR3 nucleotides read TGTGCCAGCAGCTTGGCAGCGGGGGGGCAGAATGAGCAGTTCTTC.

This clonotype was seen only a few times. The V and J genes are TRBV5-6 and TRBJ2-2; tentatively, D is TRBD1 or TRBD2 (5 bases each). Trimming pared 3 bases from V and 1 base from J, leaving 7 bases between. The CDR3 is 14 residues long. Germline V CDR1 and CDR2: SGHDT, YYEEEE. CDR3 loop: CASSWGWNTGELFF. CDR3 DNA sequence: TGTGCCAGCAGCTGGGGGTGGAACACCGGGGAGCTGTTTTTT.

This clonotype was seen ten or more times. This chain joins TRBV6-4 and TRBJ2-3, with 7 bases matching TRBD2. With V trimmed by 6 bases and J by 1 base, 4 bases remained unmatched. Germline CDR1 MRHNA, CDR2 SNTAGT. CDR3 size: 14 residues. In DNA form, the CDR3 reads TGTGCCAGCAGGGAGCGGGGAGGCACAGATACGCAGTATTTT. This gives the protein CASRERGGTDTQYF.

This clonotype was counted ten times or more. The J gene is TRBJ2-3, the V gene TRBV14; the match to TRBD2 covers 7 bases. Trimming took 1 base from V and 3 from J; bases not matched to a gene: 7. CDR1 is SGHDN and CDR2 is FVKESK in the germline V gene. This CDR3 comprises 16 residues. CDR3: CASSQVEALATDTQYF. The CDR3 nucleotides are TGTGCCAGCAGCCAAGTAGAAGCACTAGCGACAGATACGCAGTATTTT.

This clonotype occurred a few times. The CDR3 sequence: CSAGGEGSNQPQHF. For the CDR3, the DNA is TGCAGTGCGGGAGGTGAGGGGTCGAATCAGCCCCAGCATTTT. This chain joins TRBV20-1 and TRBJ1-5, with TRBD1 as a possible D gene (5 bases). CDR1 and CDR2 from the germline V gene are DFQATT and SNEGSKA (reference sequence). V gave up 6 bases and J gave up 4 bases, with 16 bases separating them. This CDR3 has 14 residues.

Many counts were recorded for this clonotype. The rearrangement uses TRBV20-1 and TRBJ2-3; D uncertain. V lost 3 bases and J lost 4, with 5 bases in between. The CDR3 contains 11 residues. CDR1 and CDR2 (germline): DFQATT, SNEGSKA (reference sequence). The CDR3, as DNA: TGCAGTGCTAGTCACCCAGATACGCAGTATTTT. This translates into CSASHPDTQYF.